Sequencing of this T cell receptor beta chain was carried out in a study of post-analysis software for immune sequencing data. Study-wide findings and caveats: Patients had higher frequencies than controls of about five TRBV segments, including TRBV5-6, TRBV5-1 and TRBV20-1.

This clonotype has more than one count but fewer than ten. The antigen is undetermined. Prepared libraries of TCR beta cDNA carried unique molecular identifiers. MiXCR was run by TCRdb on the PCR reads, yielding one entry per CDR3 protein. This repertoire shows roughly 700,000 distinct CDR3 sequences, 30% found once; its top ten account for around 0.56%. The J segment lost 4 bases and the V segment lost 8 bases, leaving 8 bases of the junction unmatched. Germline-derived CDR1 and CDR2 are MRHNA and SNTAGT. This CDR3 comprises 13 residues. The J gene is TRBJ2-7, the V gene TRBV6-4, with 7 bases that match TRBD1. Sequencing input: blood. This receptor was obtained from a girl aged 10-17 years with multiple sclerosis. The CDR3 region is CASRDRKSYEQYF. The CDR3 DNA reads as TGTGCCAGCCGGGACAGAAAGTCGTACGAGCAGTACTTC.